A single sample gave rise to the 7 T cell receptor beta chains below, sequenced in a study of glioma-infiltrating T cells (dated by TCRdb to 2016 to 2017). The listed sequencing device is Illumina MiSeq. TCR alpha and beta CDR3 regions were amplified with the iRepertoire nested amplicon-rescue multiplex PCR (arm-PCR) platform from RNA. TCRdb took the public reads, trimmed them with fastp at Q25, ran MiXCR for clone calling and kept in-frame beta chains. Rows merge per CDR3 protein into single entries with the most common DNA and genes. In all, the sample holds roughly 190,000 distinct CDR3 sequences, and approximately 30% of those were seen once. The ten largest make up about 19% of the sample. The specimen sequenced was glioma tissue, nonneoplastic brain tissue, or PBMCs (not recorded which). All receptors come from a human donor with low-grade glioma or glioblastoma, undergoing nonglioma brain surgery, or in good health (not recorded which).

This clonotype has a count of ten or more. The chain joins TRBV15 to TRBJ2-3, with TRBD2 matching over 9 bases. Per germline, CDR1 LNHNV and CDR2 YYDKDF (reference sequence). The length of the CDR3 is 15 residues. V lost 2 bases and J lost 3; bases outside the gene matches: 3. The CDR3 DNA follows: TGTGCCACCAGCAGAAGCAGCGGGAGGACAGATACGCAGTATTTT. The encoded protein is CATSRSSGRTDTQYF.

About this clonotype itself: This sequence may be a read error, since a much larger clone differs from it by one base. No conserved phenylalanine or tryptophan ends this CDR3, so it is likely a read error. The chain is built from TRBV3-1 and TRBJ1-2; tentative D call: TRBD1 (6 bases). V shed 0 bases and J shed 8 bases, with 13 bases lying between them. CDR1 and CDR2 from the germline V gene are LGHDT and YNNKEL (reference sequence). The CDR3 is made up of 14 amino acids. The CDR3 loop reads CASSQEIQGTGYTL. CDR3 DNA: TGTGCCAGCAGCCAAGAGATACAGGGTACCGGCTACACCCTC.

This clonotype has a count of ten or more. The CDR3 DNA is TGTGCCAGCAGTTATTCAAGGCCAGATACGCAGTATTTT. Translated: CASSYSRPDTQYF. The chain joins TRBV6-1 to TRBJ2-3; D ambiguous. Germline values: CDR1 MNHNS, CDR2 SASEGT. The CDR3 totals 13 residues. The V end was cut by 5 bases, the J end by 4 bases, with 10 bases between.

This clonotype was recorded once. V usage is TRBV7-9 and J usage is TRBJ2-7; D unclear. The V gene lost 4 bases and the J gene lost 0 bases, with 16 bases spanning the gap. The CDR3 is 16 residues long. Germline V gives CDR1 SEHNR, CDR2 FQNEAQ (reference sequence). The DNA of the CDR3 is TGTGCCAGCAGCTCTCCACTGGACGGAAGCTCCTACGAGCAGTACTTC. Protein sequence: CASSSPLDGSSYEQYF. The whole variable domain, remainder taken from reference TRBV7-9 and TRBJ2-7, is DTGVSQNPRHKITKRGQNVTFRCDPISEHNRLYWYRQTLGQGPEFLTYFQNEAQLEKSRLLSDRFSAERPKGSFSTLEIQRTEQGDSAMYLCASSSPLDGSSYEQYFGPGTRLTVT.

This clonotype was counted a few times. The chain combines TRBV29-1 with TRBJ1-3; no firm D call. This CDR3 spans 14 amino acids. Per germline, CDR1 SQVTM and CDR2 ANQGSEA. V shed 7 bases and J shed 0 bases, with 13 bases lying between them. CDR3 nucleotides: TGCAGCGCAACCGAACAAATCTCTGGAAACACCATATATTTT. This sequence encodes CSATEQISGNTIYF. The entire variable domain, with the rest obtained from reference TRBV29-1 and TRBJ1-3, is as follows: SAVISQKPSRDICQRGTSLTIQCQVDSQVTMMFWYRQQPGQSLTLIATANQGSEATYESGFVIDKFPISRPNLTFSTLTVSNMSPEDSSIYLCSATEQISGNTIYFGEGSWLTVV.

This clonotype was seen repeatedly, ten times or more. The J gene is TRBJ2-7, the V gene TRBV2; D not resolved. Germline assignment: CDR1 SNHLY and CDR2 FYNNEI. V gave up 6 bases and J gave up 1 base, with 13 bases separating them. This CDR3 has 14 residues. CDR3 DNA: TGTGCCAGCAGGCCCCAGAGGTTTTCCTACGAGCAGTACTTC. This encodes CASRPQRFSYEQYF.

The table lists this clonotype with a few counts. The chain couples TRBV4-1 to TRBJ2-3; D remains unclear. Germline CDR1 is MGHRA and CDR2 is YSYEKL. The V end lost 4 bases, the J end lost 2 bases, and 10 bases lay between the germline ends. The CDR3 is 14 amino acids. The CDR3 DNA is TGCGCCAGCAGCCCAGACTCTAACACAGATACGCAGTATTTT. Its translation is CASSPDSNTDTQYF.